The 25 T cell receptor beta chains listed next were all sequenced from one sample in a study of OX40 agonist ivuxolimab in advanced cancers. Sequencing was performed with immunoSEQ multiplex PCR; in TCRdb, only in-frame clones are kept and a portion is missing. The sample lists 50,000 to 65,000 clones; around 87% were seen once. This sample comprised CD4+ or CD8+ T cells sorted from blood, obtained in a trial of the OX40 agonist ivuxolimab. These receptors were collected from an adult with an advanced solid tumor such as melanoma, head and neck, liver or kidney cancer.

The J gene is TRBJ2-7, the V gene TRBV7-8; the D is unclear. The V end was cut by 6 bases, the J end by 5 bases, with 8 bases between. Looked up from germline, CDR1 is SGHVS and CDR2 is FQNEAQ. The CDR3 consists of 11 residues. Here the CDR3 reads CASRIGDEQYV. CDR3 bases: TGTGCCAGCAGAATCGGCGACGAGCAGTACGTC.

This clone appeared once. V usage is TRBV9 and J usage is TRBJ1-4; D is ambiguous. Germline assignment: CDR1 SGDLS and CDR2 YYNGEE. This CDR3 spans 13 amino acids. Deletions cut 5 bases from V and 3 bases from J, with 8 bases between. CDR3 DNA: TGTGCCAGCAGTTCTGGGGCTAATGAAAAACTGTTTTTT. It yields the protein CASSSGANEKLFF. The whole variable domain, remainder taken from reference TRBV9 and TRBJ1-4, is DSGVTQTPKHLITATGQRVTLRCSPRSGDLSVYWYQQSLDQGLQFLIQYYNGEERAKGNILERFSAQQFPDLHSELNLSSLELGDSALYFCASSSGANEKLFFGSGTQLSVL.

This chain uses TRBV28 with TRBJ2-7; D is possibly TRBD2 (6 bases). Trimming took off 2 bases at V and 4 bases at J, with 6 bases between the two ends. The CDR3 totals 12 residues. In germline, CDR1 is MDHEN, CDR2 SYDVKM. The CDR3 coding sequence is TGTGCCAGCAGTTTACGGGGGTACGAGCAGTACTTC. It translates to CASSLRGYEQYF.

This chain connects TRBV7-9 to TRBJ2-1; weak D call: TRBD2 (5 bases). V gave up 5 bases and J gave up 4 bases, with 15 bases separating them. Germline V gene lookup returns CDR1 SEHNR and CDR2 FQNEAQ (reference sequence). The CDR3 is 15 residues long. The CDR3 region has the DNA TGTGCCAGCAGCCTCAGCGGAAAAAGGTACAATGAGCAGTTCTTC. Protein: CASSLSGKRYNEQFF.

This sequence joins TRBV5-8 and TRBJ2-7, with TRBD2 matching over 8 bases. The CDR3 runs 16 residues. The V gene's germline CDR1 is SGHTS and CDR2 YDEGEE. Trimming took 5 bases from V and 0 from J; bases not matched to a gene: 10. The DNA of the CDR3 is TGTGCCAGCAGGCCTGCGGGGGGACTGAACTCCTACGAGCAGTACTTC. As protein: CASRPAGGLNSYEQYF.

This chain joins TRBV6-1 and TRBJ1-4, with D possibly being TRBD1 (6 bases). This CDR3 is 15 amino acids long. The V end lost 3 bases, the J end lost 5 bases, and 13 bases lay between the germline ends. Per germline, CDR1 MNHNS and CDR2 SASEGT. The CDR3 DNA follows: TGTGCCAGCAGTGAGCGGGGGGCAGGCAATGAAAAACTGTTTTTT. Residues: CASSERGAGNEKLFF.

In regard to this clone: Distinct nucleotide sequences in the sample also encode this CDR3. V is TRBV7-8 and J is TRBJ2-3; D unclear. The V gene lost 2 bases and the J gene lost 1 base, with 1 base spanning the gap. This CDR3 is built from 12 residues. Germline-derived CDR1 and CDR2 are SGHVS and FQNEAQ. CDR3 loop: CASSLRTDTQYF. The CDR3 nucleotides are TGTGCCAGCAGCTTACGCACAGATACGCAGTATTTT.

The rearrangement joins TRBV5-8 to TRBJ2-7; D is unclear. Looked up from germline, CDR1 is SGHTS and CDR2 is YDEGEE. The germline V and J ends were trimmed by 1 base and 1 base, with 9 bases remaining between them. This CDR3 contains 14 residues. Here the CDR3 DNA reads TGTGCCAGCAGCTTGAGTCAGGTGTCCTACGAGCAGTACTTC. Its protein is CASSLSQVSYEQYF.

V usage is TRBV6-1 and J usage is TRBJ1-2; no firm D call. Germline CDR1 reads MNHNS; CDR2 reads SASEGT. CDR3 length: 13 residues. CDR3 nucleotide sequence: TGTGCTAGTTCTCCTGTGGGGAACTATGGCTACACCTTC. It translates to CASSPVGNYGYTF.

This rearrangement joins TRBV6-6 to TRBJ2-1; no clear D gene. Germline V gives CDR1 MNHNY, CDR2 SVGAGI (reference sequence). The CDR3 is made up of 11 amino acids. Trimming shortened V by 4 bases and J by 7 bases, and 5 bases separated the two germline ends. CDR3 in amino acids: CASSSMNEQFF. Here the CDR3 DNA reads TGTGCCAGCAGTTCGATGAATGAGCAGTTCTTC.

In this sample, this clone is medium-sized. V and J are TRBV5-1 and TRBJ1-1; no clear D. V dropped 0 bases and J dropped 2 bases, with 5 bases sitting between them. The CDR3 is 13 residues long. The germline V gene has CDR1 SGHRS and CDR2 YFSETQ. The CDR3, as DNA: TGCGCCAGCAGCTTGGGAGGAAACACTGAAGCTTTCTTT. Translating it yields CASSLGGNTEAFF.

V is TRBV9 and J is TRBJ2-1; possible D gene TRBD1, 5 bases. The CDR3 consists of 15 residues. Trimming stripped 1 base from V and 3 bases from J, with 11 bases between. CDR1 and CDR2 from the germline V gene are SGDLS and YYNGEE. This chain's CDR3 is CASSVIGHYYNEQFF. DNA for the CDR3: TGTGCCAGCAGCGTAATCGGACATTACTACAATGAGCAGTTCTTC.

This chain uses TRBV6-5 with TRBJ2-1, with D possibly being TRBD1 (6 bases). The CDR3 length is 14 residues. V lost 2 bases and J lost 6, with 11 bases in between. CDR1 is MNHEY and CDR2 is SVGAGI in the germline V gene. The CDR3 loop reads CASSYGQNSNEQFF. CDR3 nucleotides: TGTGCCAGCAGTTACGGACAGAACTCCAATGAGCAGTTCTTC.

The chain recombines TRBV5-6 with TRBJ2-7, with TRBD1 matching 9 bases. The germline gives CDR1 SGHDT, CDR2 YYEEEE. Trimming at V came to 8 bases and at J to 3 bases, leaving 3 bases not matched to a gene. The CDR3 consists of 12 residues. CDR3 sequence (DNA): TGTGCCAGGCTGACAGGGGGCTACGAGCAGTACGTC. It specifies CARLTGGYEQYV.

The CDR3 nucleotides read TGTGCCAGCAGAAGGGACACAACCGGGGAGCTGTTTTTT. Protein product: CASRRDTTGELFF. The chain joins TRBV7-2 to TRBJ2-2; possibly TRBD1 for D (6 bases). Trimming took 6 bases from V and 5 from J, leaving 10 bases between them. The CDR3 consists of 13 residues. CDR1 is SGHTA and CDR2 is FQGNSA in the germline V gene.

This clone was seen more than once but under ten times. The V gene is TRBV7-9, the J gene TRBJ2-7; no clear D. The CDR3 runs 14 residues. Germline CDR1 SEHNR, CDR2 FQNEAQ (reference sequence). V lost 5 bases and J 0 bases, leaving 11 bases between the germline ends. The CDR3, as DNA: TGTGCCAGCAGCCCCCGGCAGAGCTCCTACGAGCAGTACTTC. It yields the protein CASSPRQSSYEQYF.

V usage is TRBV9 and J usage is TRBJ1-1; a weak D match, TRBD1 (6 bases). V dropped 4 bases and J dropped 1 base, with 14 bases sitting between them. The CDR3 sequence is 15 residues long. Germline lookup yields CDR1 SGDLS and CDR2 YYNGEE. The CDR3 DNA reads as TGTGCCAGCAGCTTACAGGGAAGCCAGAACACTGAAGCTTTCTTT. It codes for CASSLQGSQNTEAFF.

CDR3 sequence (DNA): TGTGCCAGCAGTTTCGGGGGACTAGCGGATTACGAGCAGTACTTC. Residues: CASSFGGLADYEQYF. V is TRBV27 and J is TRBJ2-7; 11 nucleotides line up with TRBD2. After removal of 3 bases from V and 4 bases from J, the junction contained 5 bases not matched to a gene. There are 15 residues in the CDR3. Per the germline V gene, CDR1 is MNHEY and CDR2 is SMNVEV (reference sequence).

The chain employs TRBV9 and TRBJ2-5; 7 positions agree with TRBD1. Germline V gene lookup returns CDR1 SGDLS and CDR2 YYNGEE. V trimming: 3 bases; J trimming: 5 bases; junction bases outside the gene matches: 16. CDR3 length equals 17 residues. The DNA for the CDR3 is TGTGCCAGCAGCGGAGGAGGTTGGAGACAGGGTATCGAGACCCAGTACTTC. The encoded protein is CASSGGGWRQGIETQYF.

The chain uses TRBV10-2 and TRBJ2-1; TRBD2 matches at 8 bases. The CDR3 covers 15 residues. The trim removed 5 bases at V and 9 bases at J, leaving 12 bases unmatched. The germline V gene has CDR1 WSHSY and CDR2 SAAADI. CDR3 coding DNA: TGCGCCAGCAGTCATATGCCCGGGGGGGCCGGTGAGCAGTTCTTC. Its translation: CASSHMPGGAGEQFF.

As DNA, the CDR3 is TGTGCCAGCAGCTCAACCGGGACAGAAGAGACCCAGTACTTC. Amino acid sequence: CASSSTGTEETQYF. The chain has TRBV21-1 and TRBJ2-5; the table calls TRBD1, which could not be checked here. TRBV21-1 is described as a pseudogene. CDR3 length: 14 amino acids.

This clone was seen a single time. The chain joins TRBV4-3 to TRBJ2-5, with D hard to call. Germline CDR1 and CDR2: LGHNA and YSLEER. V was trimmed by 0 bases and J by 2 bases, leaving 13 bases between them. This CDR3 has 16 amino acids. CDR3 sequence (DNA): TGCGCCAGCAGCCAAGATCCCAAGGGATTTCAAGAGACCCAGTACTTC. Its translation: CASSQDPKGFQETQYF.

The chain couples TRBV30 to TRBJ1-2, with 9 bases identical to TRBD1. Trimming removed 4 bases from V and 4 bases from J; junction bases left unmatched: 7. The CDR3 is made up of 14 amino acids. Germline CDR1 reads GTSNPN; CDR2 reads SVGIG (reference sequence). The CDR3 sequence: CAWTPQGATYGYTF. The CDR3 DNA reads as TGTGCCTGGACCCCACAGGGGGCCACCTATGGCTACACCTTC.

This sequence joins TRBV11-3 and TRBJ1-3; D is unclear. The CDR3 spans 16 residues. The V and J ends lost 3 bases and 3 bases respectively, with 15 bases between them. CDR1 and CDR2 (germline): SGHNT, YENEEA. CDR3: CASSFSGVHSGNTIYF. The CDR3 DNA sequence: TGTGCCAGCAGCTTCTCCGGGGTCCACAGTGGAAACACCATATATTTT. Together with reference TRBV11-3 and TRBJ1-3, the CDR3 gives the full variable domain: EAGVVQSPRYKIIEKKQPVAFWCNPISGHNTLYWYLQNLGQGPELLIRYENEEAVDDSQLPKDRFSAERLKGVDSTLKIQPAELGDSAVYLCASSFSGVHSGNTIYFGEGSWLTVV.

This clone has only one observation. This chain joins TRBV5-1 and TRBJ2-7; TRBD1 agrees at 7 bases. The ends lost 0 bases at V and 2 bases at J; junction bases unmatched: 5. The CDR3 runs to 15 residues. Germline-derived CDR1 and CDR2 are SGHRS and YFSETQ. The CDR3 bases are TGCGCCAGCAGCTTGGGGACAGGCCTAACCTACGAGCAGTACTTC. Its translation is CASSLGTGLTYEQYF.